The 20 T cell receptor beta chains below all came from one sample that was sequenced in a study of neoadjuvant nivolumab and ipilimumab in lung cancer. Repertoires were generated with immunoSEQ multiplex PCR, while TCRdb's copy carries only in-frame clones and drops some. The sample lists about 25,000 clones, 80% to 85% occurring once. This specimen consisted of tumor tissue, obtained after neoadjuvant nivolumab, alone or with ipilimumab, at or shortly before surgery. These receptors all stem from an adult with non-small cell lung cancer.

J is TRBJ2-5 and V is TRBV9; either TRBD1 or TRBD2 may supply D (6 bases each). The CDR3 is 17 amino acids. The V end was cut by 0 bases, the J end by 4 bases, with 19 bases between. Germline V gene sequence: CDR1 SGDLS, CDR2 YYNGEE. CDR3 bases: TGTGCCAGCAGCGTAGAAGGAATGGGGGGCTTGGGAGAGACCCAGTACTTC. It encodes CASSVEGMGGLGETQYF.

This sequence joins TRBV6-5 and TRBJ2-7; perhaps TRBD2 as D (5 bases). CDR1 and CDR2 (germline): MNHEY, SVGAGI. Trimming removed 7 bases at V and 2 bases at J, with 9 bases between. There are 12 residues in the CDR3. CDR3: CASMDGAYEQYF. The CDR3 DNA reads as TGTGCCAGCATGGACGGGGCCTACGAGCAGTACTTC.

A few counts support this clone. The germline gene is not matched at one end of the junction; a read error may be the cause. This chain joins TRBV11-2 and TRBJ2-1; possible D gene TRBD1, 5 bases. The length of the CDR3 is 15 residues. CDR1 and CDR2 (germline): SGHAT, FQNNGV. CDR3 sequence: CASSLDRFSYNEQFF. The CDR3 nucleotides read TGTGCCAGCAGCCTAGACAGATTCTCCTACAATGAGCAGTTCTTC.

J is TRBJ2-1 and V is TRBV13; D may be TRBD1 (6 bases). The V gene's germline CDR1 is PRHDT and CDR2 FYEKMQ (reference sequence). The CDR3 has 14 amino acids. V shed 7 bases and J shed 7 bases, with 17 bases lying between them. This CDR3 is CASNRGTFRNEQFF. CDR3 sequence (DNA): TGTGCCAGCAATAGGGGGACCTTTAGGAATGAGCAGTTCTTC. Supplemented by reference TRBV13 and TRBJ2-1, the full variable domain reads AAGVIQSPRHLIKEKRETATLKCYPIPRHDTVYWYQQGPGQDPQFLISFYEKMQSDKGSIPDRFSAQQFSDYHSELNMSSLELGDSALYFCASNRGTFRNEQFFGPGTRLTVL.

The chain joins TRBV5-1 to TRBJ2-2; 8 bases match TRBD2. V dropped 2 bases and J dropped 0; count of bases not matched to a gene: 0. The CDR3 totals 15 residues. Per the germline V gene, CDR1 is SGHRS and CDR2 is YFSETQ. CDR3 region: CASSLLAANTGELFF. For the CDR3, the DNA is TGCGCCAGCAGCTTACTAGCGGCGAACACCGGGGAGCTGTTTTTT. Together with reference TRBV5-1 and TRBJ2-2, the CDR3 gives the full variable domain: KAGVTQTPRYLIKTRGQQVTLSCSPISGHRSVSWYQQTPGQGLQFLFEYFSETQRNKGNFPGRFSGRQFSNSRSEMNVSTLELGDSALYLCASSLLAANTGELFFGEGSRLTVL.

This chain links TRBV14 with TRBJ1-2; D unclear. The CDR3 contains 13 residues. Germline V gives CDR1 SGHDN, CDR2 FVKESK. Trimming cost V 4 bases and J 3 bases, with 9 bases left between them. The CDR3 region has the DNA TGTGCCAGCAGCCCCACGGGATACTATGGCTACACCTTC. Its translation is CASSPTGYYGYTF.

The J gene is TRBJ2-1, the V gene TRBV29-1; 9 bases agree with TRBD2. V shed 3 bases, J shed 0 bases, and the junction held 9 bases outside the gene matches. CDR1 is SQVTM and CDR2 is ANQGSEA in the germline V gene. The length of the CDR3 is 17 residues. As DNA, the CDR3 is TGCAGCGTTGATGGGCGCGGGAGGGCCGACTCCTACAATGAGCAGTTCTTC. Protein sequence: CSVDGRGRADSYNEQFF.

This chain joins TRBV9 and TRBJ2-5; TRBD1 or TRBD2 may be the D gene (5 bases each). The CDR3 has 15 amino acids. Germline lookup yields CDR1 SGDLS and CDR2 YYNGEE. Deletions cut 4 bases from V and 2 bases from J, with 15 bases between. The CDR3 nucleotides read TGTGCCAGCAGCTCCCGGGGCGGGTCGCAAGAGACCCAGTACTTC. Translated, it gives CASSSRGGSQETQYF. Full variable domain (remainder filled in from reference TRBV9 and TRBJ2-5): DSGVTQTPKHLITATGQRVTLRCSPRSGDLSVYWYQQSLDQGLQFLIQYYNGEERAKGNILERFSAQQFPDLHSELNLSSLELGDSALYFCASSSRGGSQETQYFGPGTRLLVL.

V is TRBV7-9 and J is TRBJ2-2; 7 bases match TRBD2. The CDR3 has 19 residues. V lost 1 base to trimming and J lost 7 bases; unmatched junction nucleotides: 18. Germline values: CDR1 SEHNR, CDR2 FQNEAQ (reference sequence). This chain's CDR3 is CASSLGLGSSSGVSGELFF. CDR3 nucleotides: TGTGCCAGCAGCTTAGGCCTGGGGTCGTCTAGCGGAGTGAGCGGGGAGCTGTTTTTT. Drawing the rest from reference TRBV7-9 and TRBJ2-2, the complete variable domain is DTGVSQNPRHKITKRGQNVTFRCDPISEHNRLYWYRQTLGQGPEFLTYFQNEAQLEKSRLLSDRFSAERPKGSFSTLEIQRTEQGDSAMYLCASSLGLGSSSGVSGELFFGEGSRLTVL.

This clone was detected once. V usage is TRBV30 and J usage is TRBJ1-2; the D is unclear. Germline V lookup: CDR1 GTSNPN, CDR2 SVGIG (reference sequence). Deletions cut 0 bases from V and 1 base from J, with 3 bases between. The CDR3 totals 12 residues. This chain's CDR3 is CAWSVSNYGYTF. CDR3 DNA sequence: TGTGCCTGGAGTGTTAGTAACTATGGCTACACCTTC. Combining the CDR3 with reference TRBV30 and TRBJ1-2 gives the whole variable domain SQTIHQWPATLVQPVGSPLSLECTVEGTSNPNLYWYRQAAGRGLQLLFYSVGIGQISSEVPQNLSASRPQDRQFILSSKKLLLSDSGFYLCAWSVSNYGYTFGSGTRLTVV.

The chain combines TRBV7-9 with TRBJ2-7; 8 bases are a match to TRBD1. Germline CDR1 SEHNR, CDR2 FQNEAQ (reference sequence). This CDR3 has 14 residues. V lost 5 bases, J lost 2 bases, and 5 bases stayed unmatched. CDR3 nucleotides: TGTGCCAGCAGCCTCCAGACAGGGGCCTACGAGCAGTACTTC. The encoded protein is CASSLQTGAYEQYF.

The table lists this clone with a few counts. V gene TRBV6-1 combines with J gene TRBJ2-3; 9 bases match TRBD2. CDR3 length: 16 amino acids. V shed 3 bases and J 6 bases; nucleotides not matched to a gene: 10. Per the germline V gene, CDR1 is MNHNS and CDR2 is SASEGT. As DNA, the CDR3 is TGTGCCAGCAGTGACGCCCTAGCGGGGTCCTGGGATACGCAGTATTTT. Translating it yields CASSDALAGSWDTQYF.

The CDR3 loop is CASSDGTFRGYTF. The CDR3 DNA reads TGTGCCAGCAGTGATGGGACTTTTCGGGGCTACACCTTC. This sequence joins TRBV2 and TRBJ1-2, with D possibly matching TRBD1 (5 bases). This CDR3 spans 13 amino acids. V was cut by 3 bases and J by 8 bases, with 13 bases left in between. Germline V gene lookup returns CDR1 SNHLY and CDR2 FYNNEI.

The J gene is TRBJ2-1, the V gene TRBV5-1; D gene ambiguous. The germline V gene has CDR1 SGHRS and CDR2 YFSETQ. Trimming shortened V by 1 base and J by 0 bases, and 11 bases separated the two germline ends. The CDR3 sequence is 16 residues long. Written as DNA, the CDR3 is TGCGCCAGCAGCTTGTCGACGTTTGACTCCTACAATGAGCAGTTCTTC. It codes for CASSLSTFDSYNEQFF.

The V and J genes are TRBV5-1 and TRBJ2-5; perhaps TRBD1 as D (7 bases). Trimming removed 2 bases at V and 5 bases at J, with 13 bases between. Germline assignment: CDR1 SGHRS and CDR2 YFSETQ. The CDR3 sequence is 14 residues long. CDR3 amino acids: CASSLGGGAETQYF. The CDR3 DNA is TGCGCCAGCAGCTTAGGAGGGGGCGCGGAGACCCAGTACTTC.

The genes are TRBV5-1 and TRBJ1-2; D possibly corresponds to TRBD1 (5 bases). This CDR3 is built from 16 residues. Germline V lookup: CDR1 SGHRS, CDR2 YFSETQ. V lost 1 base, J lost 3 bases, and 16 bases lay in between. This CDR3 is CASSLLSRGGDYGYTF. CDR3 nucleotide sequence: TGCGCCAGCAGCTTGTTGTCTAGGGGTGGGGACTATGGCTACACCTTC.

The chain has TRBV5-1 and TRBJ1-1, with no clear D. Germline-derived CDR1 and CDR2 are SGHRS and YFSETQ. V lost 4 bases and J lost 10, with 20 bases in between. The CDR3 is made up of 14 amino acids. CDR3 loop: CASSPLSQSTGAFF. The CDR3 DNA follows: TGCGCCAGCAGCCCACTCTCCCAATCTACGGGAGCTTTCTTT.

This clone has just a few counts. The chain links TRBV14 to TRBJ2-7; the D gene is possibly TRBD1 (6 bases). Germline values: CDR1 SGHDN, CDR2 FVKESK. The CDR3 consists of 16 residues. Trimming left V 1 base short and J 3 bases short, with 16 bases between. The CDR3 DNA reads TGTGCCAGCAGCCAAGGGCTTTCAGGGGCTATCTACGAGCAGTACTTC. This sequence encodes CASSQGLSGAIYEQYF.

The chain recombines TRBV5-1 with TRBJ2-1, with 13 bases matching TRBD2. V trimming: 0 bases; J trimming: 9 bases; junction bases outside the gene matches: 3. This CDR3 has 15 residues. Germline CDR1 is SGHRS and CDR2 is YFSETQ. CDR3 loop: CASSLVLAGGREQFF. CDR3 nucleotides: TGCGCCAGCAGCTTGGTACTAGCGGGAGGGCGTGAGCAGTTCTTC.

The chain recombines TRBV10-3 with TRBJ1-1; D is perhaps TRBD1 (6 bases). Deletions cut 11 bases from V and 1 base from J, with 17 bases between. The CDR3 loop spans 14 amino acids. CDR1 and CDR2 from the germline V gene are ENHRY and SYGVKD. The CDR3 DNA reads as TGTGCCTCAAAGCCGGGGGCTGGGAACACTGAAGCTTTCTTT. It codes for CASKPGAGNTEAFF.